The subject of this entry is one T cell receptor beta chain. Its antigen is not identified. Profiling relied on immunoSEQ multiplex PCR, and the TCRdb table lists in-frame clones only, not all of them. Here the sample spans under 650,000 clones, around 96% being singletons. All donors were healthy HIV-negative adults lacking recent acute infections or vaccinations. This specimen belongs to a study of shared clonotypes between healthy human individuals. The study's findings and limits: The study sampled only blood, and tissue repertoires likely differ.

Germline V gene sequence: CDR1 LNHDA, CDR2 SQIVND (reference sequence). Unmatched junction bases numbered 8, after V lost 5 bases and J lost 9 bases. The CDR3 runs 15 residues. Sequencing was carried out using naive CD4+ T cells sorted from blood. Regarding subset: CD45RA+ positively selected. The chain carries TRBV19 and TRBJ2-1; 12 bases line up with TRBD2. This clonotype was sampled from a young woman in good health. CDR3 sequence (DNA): TGTGCCAGTAGTGTACTAGCGGGAGGAGAAAGTGAGCAGTTCTTC. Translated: CASSVLAGGESEQFF.